This TCR beta chain was recovered during a study of immune characteristics of hereditary and idiopathic chronic pancreatitis. The CDR3 spans 13 residues. Trimming removed 1 base at V and 5 bases at J, with 8 bases between. The germline gives CDR1 LGHDT, CDR2 YNNKEL (reference sequence). Method: immunoSEQ multiplex PCR; TCRdb's copy keeps in-frame clones and lacks some. The data contain about 14,000 clones, more than 60% of them singletons. Chronic pancreatitis tissue was collected during total pancreatectomy with islet autotransplantation. Sequencing was performed on pancreas tissue with hereditary chronic pancreatitis. The receptor comes from a human donor with chronic pancreatitis. The chain joins TRBV3-1 (or the pseudogene TRBV3-2) to TRBJ2-5, with D uncertain. The CDR3 nucleotides read TGTGCCAGCAGCCAAGTGCAGTTGGAGACCCAGTACTTC. This gives the protein CASSQVQLETQYF.